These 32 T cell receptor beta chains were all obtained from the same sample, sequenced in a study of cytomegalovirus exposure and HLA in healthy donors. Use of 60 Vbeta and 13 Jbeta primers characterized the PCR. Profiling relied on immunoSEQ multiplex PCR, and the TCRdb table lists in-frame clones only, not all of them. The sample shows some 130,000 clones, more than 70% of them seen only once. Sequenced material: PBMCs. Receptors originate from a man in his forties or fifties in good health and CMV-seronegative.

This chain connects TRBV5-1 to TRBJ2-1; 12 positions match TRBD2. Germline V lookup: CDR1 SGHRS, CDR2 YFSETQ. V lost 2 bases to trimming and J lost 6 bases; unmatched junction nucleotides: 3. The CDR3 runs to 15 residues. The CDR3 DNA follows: TGCGCCAGCAGCTTACTAGCGGGAGGTTCCAATGAGCAGTTCTTC. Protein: CASSLLAGGSNEQFF.

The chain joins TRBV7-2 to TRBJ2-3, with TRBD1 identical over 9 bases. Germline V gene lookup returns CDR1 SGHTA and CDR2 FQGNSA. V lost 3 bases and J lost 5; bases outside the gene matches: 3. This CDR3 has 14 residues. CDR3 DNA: TGTGCCAGCAGCTTCACAGGGGGCATAGATACGCAGTATTTT. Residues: CASSFTGGIDTQYF.

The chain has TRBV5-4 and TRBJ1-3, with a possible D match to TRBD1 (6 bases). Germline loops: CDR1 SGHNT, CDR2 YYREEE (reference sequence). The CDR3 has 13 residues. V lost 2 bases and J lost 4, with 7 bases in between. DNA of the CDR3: TGTGCCAGCAGCTTACAGGGAGGAAACACCATATATTTT. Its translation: CASSLQGGNTIYF.

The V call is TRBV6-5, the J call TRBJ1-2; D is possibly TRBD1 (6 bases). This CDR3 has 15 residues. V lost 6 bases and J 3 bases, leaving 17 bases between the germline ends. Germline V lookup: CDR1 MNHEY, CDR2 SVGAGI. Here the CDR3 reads CASRGDILYHYGYTF. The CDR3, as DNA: TGTGCCAGCAGAGGGGACATACTATACCACTATGGCTACACCTTC.

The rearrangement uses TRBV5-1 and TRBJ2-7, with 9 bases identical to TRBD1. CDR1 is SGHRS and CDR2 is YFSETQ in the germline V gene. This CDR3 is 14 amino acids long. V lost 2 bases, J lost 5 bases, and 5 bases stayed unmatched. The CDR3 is CASSFGDRVNEQYF. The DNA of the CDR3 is TGCGCCAGCAGCTTCGGGGACAGGGTTAACGAGCAGTACTTC.

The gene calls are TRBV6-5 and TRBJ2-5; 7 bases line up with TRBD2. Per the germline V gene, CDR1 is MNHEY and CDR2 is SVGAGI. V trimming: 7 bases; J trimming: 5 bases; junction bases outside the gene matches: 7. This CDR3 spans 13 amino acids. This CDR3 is CASTHGGGETQYF. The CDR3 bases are TGTGCCAGCACCCACGGGGGAGGGGAGACCCAGTACTTC.

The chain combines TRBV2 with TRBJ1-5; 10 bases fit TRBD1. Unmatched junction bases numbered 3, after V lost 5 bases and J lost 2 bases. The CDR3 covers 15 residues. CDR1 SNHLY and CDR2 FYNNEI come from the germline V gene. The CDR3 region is CASSSGTGGNQPQHF. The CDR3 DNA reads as TGTGCCAGCAGTTCCGGGACAGGGGGCAATCAGCCCCAGCATTTT.

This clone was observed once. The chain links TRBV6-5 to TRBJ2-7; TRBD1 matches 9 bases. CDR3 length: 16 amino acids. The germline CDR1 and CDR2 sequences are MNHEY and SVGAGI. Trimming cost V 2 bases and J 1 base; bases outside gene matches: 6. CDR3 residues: CASSYARTGVSYEQYF. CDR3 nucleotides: TGTGCCAGCAGTTACGCGAGGACAGGGGTTTCCTACGAGCAGTACTTC.

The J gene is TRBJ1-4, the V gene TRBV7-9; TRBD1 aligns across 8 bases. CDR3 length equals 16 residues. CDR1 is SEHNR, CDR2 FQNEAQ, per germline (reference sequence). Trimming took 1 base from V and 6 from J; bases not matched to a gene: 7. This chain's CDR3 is CASSLGGQGEDEKLFF. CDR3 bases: TGTGCCAGCAGCTTAGGCGGACAGGGAGAGGATGAAAAACTGTTTTTT.

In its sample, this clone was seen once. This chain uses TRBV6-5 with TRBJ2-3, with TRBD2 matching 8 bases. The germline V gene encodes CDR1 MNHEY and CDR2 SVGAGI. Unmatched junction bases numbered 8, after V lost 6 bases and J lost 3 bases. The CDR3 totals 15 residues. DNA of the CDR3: TGTGCCAGCAGCCGACTAGCGAGCTGGACAGATACGCAGTATTTT. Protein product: CASSRLASWTDTQYF.

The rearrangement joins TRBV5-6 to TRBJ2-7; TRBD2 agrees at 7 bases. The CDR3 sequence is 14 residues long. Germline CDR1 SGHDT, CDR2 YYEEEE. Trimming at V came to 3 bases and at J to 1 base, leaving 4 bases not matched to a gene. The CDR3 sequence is CASSSSGPSYEQYF. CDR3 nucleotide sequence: TGTGCCAGCAGCTCTAGCGGCCCGTCCTACGAGCAGTACTTC.

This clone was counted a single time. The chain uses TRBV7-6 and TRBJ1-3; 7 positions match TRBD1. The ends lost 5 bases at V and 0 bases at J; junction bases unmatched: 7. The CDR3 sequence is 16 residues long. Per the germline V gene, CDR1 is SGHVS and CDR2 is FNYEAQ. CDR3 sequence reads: CASSLKGAHSGNTIYF. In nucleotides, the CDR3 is TGTGCCAGCAGCCTAAAGGGGGCGCACTCTGGAAACACCATATATTTT.

CDR3 in DNA: TGTGCCAGCAGTTACGGCGGACTGAGCACAGATACGCAGTATTTT. Translation gives CASSYGGLSTDTQYF. This chain uses TRBV6-5 with TRBJ2-3; possible D gene TRBD2, 5 bases. This CDR3 region has 15 residues. V lost 2 bases and J lost 0, with 9 bases in between. Looked up from germline, CDR1 is MNHEY and CDR2 is SVGAGI.

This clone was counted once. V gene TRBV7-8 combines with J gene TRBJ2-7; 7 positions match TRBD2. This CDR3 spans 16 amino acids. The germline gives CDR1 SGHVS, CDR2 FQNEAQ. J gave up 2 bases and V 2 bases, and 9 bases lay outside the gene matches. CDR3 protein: CASSLLSRAGAYEQYF. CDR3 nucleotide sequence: TGTGCCAGCAGCTTATTGTCTCGGGCGGGAGCCTACGAGCAGTACTTC.

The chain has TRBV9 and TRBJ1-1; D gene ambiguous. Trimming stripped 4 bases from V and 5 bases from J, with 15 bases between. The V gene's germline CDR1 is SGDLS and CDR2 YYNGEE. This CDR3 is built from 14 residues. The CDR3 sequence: CASSPLGVGTEAFF. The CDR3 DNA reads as TGTGCCAGCAGCCCACTCGGGGTTGGAACTGAAGCTTTCTTT.

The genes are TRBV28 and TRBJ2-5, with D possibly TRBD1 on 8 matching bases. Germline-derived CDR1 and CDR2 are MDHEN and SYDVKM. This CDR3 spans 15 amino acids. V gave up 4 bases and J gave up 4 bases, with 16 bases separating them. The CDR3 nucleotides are TGTGCCAGCAGTTCCAACAGGGGGGGGTCAGAGACCCAGTACTTC. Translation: CASSSNRGGSETQYF.

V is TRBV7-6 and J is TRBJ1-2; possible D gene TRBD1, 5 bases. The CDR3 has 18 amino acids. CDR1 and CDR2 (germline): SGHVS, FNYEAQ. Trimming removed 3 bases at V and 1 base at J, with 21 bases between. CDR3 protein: CASSFASGSFRFNYGYTF. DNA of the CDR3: TGTGCCAGCAGCTTCGCGTCAGGGTCTTTTCGCTTTAACTATGGCTACACCTTC.

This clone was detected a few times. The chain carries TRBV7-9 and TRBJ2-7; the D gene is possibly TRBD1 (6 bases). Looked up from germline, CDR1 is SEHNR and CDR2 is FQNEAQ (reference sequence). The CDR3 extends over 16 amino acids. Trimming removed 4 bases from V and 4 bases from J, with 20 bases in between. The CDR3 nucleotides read TGTGCCAGCAGCTCCTCACTCCAGGGGCTGATATACGAGCAGTACTTC. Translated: CASSSSLQGLIYEQYF.

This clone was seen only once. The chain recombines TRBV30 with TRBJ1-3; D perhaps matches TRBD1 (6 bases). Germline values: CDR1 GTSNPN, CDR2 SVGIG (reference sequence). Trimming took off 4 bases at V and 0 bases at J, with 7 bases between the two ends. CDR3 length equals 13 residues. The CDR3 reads CAWTGASGNTIYF. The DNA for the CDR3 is TGTGCCTGGACAGGGGCCTCTGGAAACACCATATATTTT.

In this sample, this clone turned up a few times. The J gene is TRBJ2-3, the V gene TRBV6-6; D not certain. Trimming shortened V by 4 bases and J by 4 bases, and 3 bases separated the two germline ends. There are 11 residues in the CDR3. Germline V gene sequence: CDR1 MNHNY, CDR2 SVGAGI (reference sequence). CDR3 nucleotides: TGTGCCAGCAGTTCGGCAGATACGCAGTATTTT. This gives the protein CASSSADTQYF.

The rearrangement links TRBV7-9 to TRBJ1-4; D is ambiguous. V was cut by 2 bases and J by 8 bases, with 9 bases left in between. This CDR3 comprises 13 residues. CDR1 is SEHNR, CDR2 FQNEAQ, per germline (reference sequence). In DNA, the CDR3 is TGTGCCAGCAGCTTAATGTCGGGAGAAAAACTGTTTTTT. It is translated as CASSLMSGEKLFF.

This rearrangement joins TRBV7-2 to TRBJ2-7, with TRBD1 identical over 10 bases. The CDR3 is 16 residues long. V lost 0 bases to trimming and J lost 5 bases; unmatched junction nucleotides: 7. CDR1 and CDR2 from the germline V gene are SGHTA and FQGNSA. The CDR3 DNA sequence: TGTGCCAGCAGCTTAGCGCGGACAGGGGGTTTCGACGAGCAGTACTTC. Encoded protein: CASSLARTGGFDEQYF.

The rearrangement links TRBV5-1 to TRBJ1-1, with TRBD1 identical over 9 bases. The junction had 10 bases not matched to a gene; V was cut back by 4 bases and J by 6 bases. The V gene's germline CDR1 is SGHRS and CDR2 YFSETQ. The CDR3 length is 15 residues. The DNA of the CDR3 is TGCGCCAGCAGCGAATCCGGGACAGGGAAACCTGAAGCTTTCTTT. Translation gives CASSESGTGKPEAFF.

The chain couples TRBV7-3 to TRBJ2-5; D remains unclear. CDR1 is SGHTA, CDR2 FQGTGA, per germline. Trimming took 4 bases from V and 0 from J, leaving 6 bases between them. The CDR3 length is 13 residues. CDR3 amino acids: CASSYGYQETQYF. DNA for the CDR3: TGTGCCAGCAGCTACGGGTACCAAGAGACCCAGTACTTC.

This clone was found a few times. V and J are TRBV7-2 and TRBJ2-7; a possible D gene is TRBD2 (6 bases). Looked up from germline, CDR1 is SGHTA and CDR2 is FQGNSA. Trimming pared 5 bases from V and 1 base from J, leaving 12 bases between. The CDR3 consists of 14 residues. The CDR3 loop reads CASSPGAASYEQYF. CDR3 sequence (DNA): TGTGCCAGCAGCCCGGGAGCGGCATCCTACGAGCAGTACTTC.

In DNA form, the CDR3 reads TGTGCCAGCAGCTTATCCCGGGACATTTCCTACGAGCAGTACTTC. Amino acids: CASSLSRDISYEQYF. V usage is TRBV11-2 and J usage is TRBJ2-7, with TRBD1 as a possible D gene (6 bases). The V gene lost 2 bases and the J gene lost 1 base, with 12 bases spanning the gap. Germline V gives CDR1 SGHAT, CDR2 FQNNGV. The CDR3 length is 15 residues.

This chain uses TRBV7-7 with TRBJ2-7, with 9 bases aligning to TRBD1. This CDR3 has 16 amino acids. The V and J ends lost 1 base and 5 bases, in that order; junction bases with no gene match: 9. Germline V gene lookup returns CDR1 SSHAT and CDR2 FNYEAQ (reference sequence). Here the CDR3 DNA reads TGTGCCAGCAGCTTAGGAACAGGGGGCGCTGGGAACGAGCAGTACTTC. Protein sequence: CASSLGTGGAGNEQYF.

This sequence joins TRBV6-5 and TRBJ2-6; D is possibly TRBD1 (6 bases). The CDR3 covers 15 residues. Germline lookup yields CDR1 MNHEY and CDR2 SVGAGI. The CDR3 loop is CATTDSLSGANVLTF. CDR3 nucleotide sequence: TGTGCTACTACGGACAGCCTCTCTGGGGCCAACGTCCTGACTTTC.

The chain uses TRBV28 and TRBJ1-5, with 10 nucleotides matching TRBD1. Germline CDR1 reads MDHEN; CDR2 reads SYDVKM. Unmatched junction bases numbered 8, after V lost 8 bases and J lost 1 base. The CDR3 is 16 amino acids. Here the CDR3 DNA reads TGTGCCAGCTCCCTACTGGGACAGGGGAGCAATCAGCCCCAGCATTTT. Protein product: CASSLLGQGSNQPQHF.

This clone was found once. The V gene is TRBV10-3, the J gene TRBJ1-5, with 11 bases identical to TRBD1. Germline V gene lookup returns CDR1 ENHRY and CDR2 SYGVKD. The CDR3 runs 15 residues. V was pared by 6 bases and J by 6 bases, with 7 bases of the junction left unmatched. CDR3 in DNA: TGTGCCATCAGAGATGGACAGGGGGCGAGTCAGCCCCAGCATTTT. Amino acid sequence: CAIRDGQGASQPQHF.

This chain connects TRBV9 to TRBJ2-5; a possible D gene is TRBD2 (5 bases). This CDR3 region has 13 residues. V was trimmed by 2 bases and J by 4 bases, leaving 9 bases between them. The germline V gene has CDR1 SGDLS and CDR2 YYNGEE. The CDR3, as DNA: TGTGCCAGCAGCGTCAATGAGGGAGAGACCCAGTACTTC. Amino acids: CASSVNEGETQYF.

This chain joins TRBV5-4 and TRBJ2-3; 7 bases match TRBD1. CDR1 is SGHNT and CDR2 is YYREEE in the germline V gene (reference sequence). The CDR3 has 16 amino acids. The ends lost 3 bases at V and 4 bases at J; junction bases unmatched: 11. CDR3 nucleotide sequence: TGTGCCAGCAGCTCTTCCGGTAGGGGGCGCGCAGATACGCAGTATTTT. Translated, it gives CASSSSGRGRADTQYF.